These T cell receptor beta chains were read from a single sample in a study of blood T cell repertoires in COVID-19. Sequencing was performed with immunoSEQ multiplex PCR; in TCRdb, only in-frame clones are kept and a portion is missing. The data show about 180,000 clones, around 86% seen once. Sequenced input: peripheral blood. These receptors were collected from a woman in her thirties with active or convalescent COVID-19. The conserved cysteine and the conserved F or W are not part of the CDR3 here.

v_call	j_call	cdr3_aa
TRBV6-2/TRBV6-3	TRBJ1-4	ASSYGEKLF
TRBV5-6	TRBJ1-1	ASSLGTGGQKAF
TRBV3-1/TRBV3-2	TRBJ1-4	ASSRSSGGREKLF
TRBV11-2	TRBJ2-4	ASSLVRAGGKNIQY
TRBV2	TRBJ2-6	ASSGTRVSGANVLT
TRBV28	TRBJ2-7	ASRSLGQGAGEQY
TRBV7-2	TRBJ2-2	ASSLGLAGGWTGELF
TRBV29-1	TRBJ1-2	SVGQGAEYGYT
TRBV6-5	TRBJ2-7	ASSLSPGSGYEQY
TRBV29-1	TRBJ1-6	SARGSYNSPLH
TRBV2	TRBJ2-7	ASSEYGNEQY
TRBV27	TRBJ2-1	ASSLGIIVQGRGNEQF
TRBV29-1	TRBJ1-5	SVELGNNQPQH
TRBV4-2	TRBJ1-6	ASSYRQGQSPLH
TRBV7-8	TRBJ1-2	ASSRDRNYGYT
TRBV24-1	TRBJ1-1	ATSDIQGQGTEAF
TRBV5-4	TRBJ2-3	ASSLLAGALTDTQY
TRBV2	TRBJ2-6	ASSRTVPSGANVLT
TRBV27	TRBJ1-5	ASRDTSNQPQH
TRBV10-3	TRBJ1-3	AIGRGFISGNTIY
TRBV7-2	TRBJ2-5	ASSSFSGGANRETQY
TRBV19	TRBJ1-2	ASNMVATAHYGYT